This TCR beta chain is drawn from a study of T-cell reconstitution after alpha-beta-depleted transplantation in children. The CDR3 is 14 residues long. Per the germline V gene, CDR1 is SGDLS and CDR2 is YYNGEE. V shed 5 bases and J shed 5 bases, with 11 bases lying between them. Library preparation (for TCRbeta) was performed with unique molecular identifiers. TCRdb analysed the PCR reads with MiXCR anew, one entry per CDR3 protein. Altogether some 530,000 distinct CDR3 sequences are present, 12% being singletons, with the ten largest covering about 5.4%. V and J are TRBV9 and TRBJ1-6; D is undetermined. The source was PBMCs from the stem cell graft donor, collected from the stem cell graft. The clonotype comes from a human donor who donated a stem cell graft to a child with combined immunodeficiency. CDR3 sequence reads: CASRSMEDNSPLHF. DNA of the CDR3: TGTGCCAGCAGAAGCATGGAGGATAATTCACCCCTCCACTTT.